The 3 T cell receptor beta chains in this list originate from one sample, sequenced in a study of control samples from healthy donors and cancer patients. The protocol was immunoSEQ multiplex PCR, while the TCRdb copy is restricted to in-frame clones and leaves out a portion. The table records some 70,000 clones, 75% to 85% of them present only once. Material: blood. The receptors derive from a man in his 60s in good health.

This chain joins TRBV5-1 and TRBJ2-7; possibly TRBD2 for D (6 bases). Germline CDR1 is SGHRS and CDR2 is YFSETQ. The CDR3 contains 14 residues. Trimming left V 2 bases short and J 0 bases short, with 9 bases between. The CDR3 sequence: CASSLYSGSYEQYF. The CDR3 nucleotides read TGCGCCAGCAGCTTATATAGCGGCTCCTACGAGCAGTACTTC.

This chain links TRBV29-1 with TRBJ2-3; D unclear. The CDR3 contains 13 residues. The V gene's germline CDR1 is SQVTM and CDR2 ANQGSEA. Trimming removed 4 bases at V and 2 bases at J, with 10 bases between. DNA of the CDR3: TGCAGCGTTGCAGTGTCAAACACAGATACGCAGTATTTT. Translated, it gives CSVAVSNTDTQYF.

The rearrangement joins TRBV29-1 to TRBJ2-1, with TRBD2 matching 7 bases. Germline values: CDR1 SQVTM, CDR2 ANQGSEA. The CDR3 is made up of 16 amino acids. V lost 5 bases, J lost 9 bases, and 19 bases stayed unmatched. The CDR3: CSVSKVASGRHGEQFF. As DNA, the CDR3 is TGCAGCGTTTCGAAGGTGGCTAGCGGTCGACACGGTGAGCAGTTCTTC.